The clone carrying this T cell receptor beta chain was seen a single time. These data come from a study of T cell changes during pregnancy in multiple sclerosis. Only in-frame clones appear in the TCRdb table, and some are missing; sequencing was by immunoSEQ multiplex PCR. The sample has over 90,000 clones, approximately 90% seen once. Looked up from germline, CDR1 is SGHDN and CDR2 is FVKESK. The CDR3 is 13 residues long. With 1 base removed from V and 5 bases from J, the gap between germline ends came to 8 bases. The V gene is TRBV14, the J gene TRBJ1-2; D is ambiguous. This TCR was sampled from a female donor with multiple sclerosis, enrolled in a pregnancy study. The material sequenced was peripheral blood, taken before pregnancy. CDR3 bases: TGTGCCAGCAGCCAAGGCAGCGTTTATGGCTACACCTTC. Translation: CASSQGSVYGYTF.